This is a list of T cell receptor beta chains from one sample in a study of T cell responses to AZD1222 COVID-19 vaccine. Assay: immunoSEQ multiplex PCR; the TCRdb copy retains only in-frame clones and omits some. The sample lists some 140,000 clones, about nine tenths occurring once. The source material was peripheral blood, sampled 28 days after the second AZD1222 dose. The receptor set was obtained from an adult who received the AZD1222 COVID-19 vaccine. The CDR3 runs from the conserved cysteine through the conserved F or W. A D gene is named only where the DNA matches it firmly. Expanded clones get a size class; other rows say once, few or many, or leave the size out.

TRBD2 | TRBJ2-3 | TRBV10-3 | - | CAISESVIAGGIDTQYF | TGTGCCATCAGTGAGTCGGTAATAGCGGGGGGGATAGATACGCAGTATTTT
- | TRBJ1-1 | TRBV11-2 | - | CASSLGASMNTEAFF | TGTGCCAGCAGCTTAGGAGCCAGCATGAACACTGAAGCTTTCTTT
- | TRBJ1-1 | TRBV7-8 | - | CASSSREGMNTEAFF | TGTGCCAGCAGCTCCCGTGAGGGAATGAACACTGAAGCTTTCTTT
TRBD1 | TRBJ1-2 | TRBV30 | - | CAWIPRDRVHGYTF | TGTGCCTGGATCCCTAGGGACAGGGTCCATGGCTACACCTTC
TRBD1 | TRBJ1-5 | TRBV10-2 | - | CASSEVSGTDNQPQHF | TGCGCCAGCAGTGAGGTCTCGGGGACAGATAATCAGCCCCAGCATTTT
- | TRBJ2-2 | TRBV3-1/TRBV3-2 | - | CASSLREESGELFF | TGTGCCAGCAGCCTGCGCGAAGAGAGCGGGGAGCTGTTTTTT
- | TRBJ2-5 | TRBV11-2 | - | CASSRPGWRGGQQTQYF | TGTGCCAGCAGCCGCCCGGGGTGGCGCGGGGGCCAGCAGACCCAGTACTTC
- | TRBJ1-6 | TRBV12-3/TRBV12-4 | - | CASSFARNSPLHF | TGTGCCAGCAGTTTTGCCCGAAATTCACCCCTCCACTTT
- | TRBJ2-7 | TRBV30 | - | CASWVAGLDEQYF | TGTGCCTCCTGGGTTGCAGGACTGGACGAGCAGTACTTC
- | TRBJ1-2 | TRBV5-8 | - | CASSPRGLVGHGYTF | TGTGCCAGCAGTCCACGGGGGCTGGTCGGTCATGGCTACACCTTC
- | TRBJ1-2 | TRBV7-9 | - | CASSFGHLYGYTF | TGTGCCAGCAGCTTCGGACACCTCTATGGCTACACCTTC
- | TRBJ1-2 | TRBV10-2 | - | CASSESGLPYGYTF | TGCGCCAGCAGTGAGAGCGGTCTTCCATATGGCTACACCTTC
- | TRBJ2-7 | TRBV11-1 | few | CASSLETIHEQYF | TGTGCCAGCAGCTTAGAAACGATACACGAGCAGTACTTC
- | TRBJ2-5 | TRBV27 | once | CASSLYVRETQYF | TGTGCCAGCAGTTTATATGTGCGGGAGACCCAGTACTTC
- | TRBJ1-4 | TRBV10-3 | - | CAISESGEKLFF | TGTGCCATCAGTGAGTCGGGGGAAAAACTGTTTTTT
TRBD1 | TRBJ1-2 | TRBV27 | - | CASRSPRQGDYGYTF | TGTGCCAGCCGCAGCCCCAGACAGGGAGATTATGGCTACACCTTC
- | TRBJ1-2 | TRBV7-2 | once | CASSLLGTFGYTF | TGTGCCAGCAGCTTATTAGGGACTTTTGGCTACACCTTC
- | TRBJ2-5 | TRBV6-5 | - | CASSQAWVGQETQYF | TGTGCCAGCAGCCAAGCCTGGGTGGGGCAAGAGACCCAGTACTTC
TRBD1 | TRBJ2-7 | TRBV15 | - | CATGRDRVTYEQYF | TGTGCCACCGGTCGGGACAGGGTCACCTACGAGCAGTACTTC
TRBD1 | TRBJ1-2 | TRBV7-9 | - | CASSLGQGRDYYGYTF | TGTGCCAGCAGCTTAGGACAGGGACGGGACTACTATGGCTACACCTTC
- | TRBJ1-1 | TRBV10-2 | - | CASRSMGRNTEAFF | TGCGCCAGCAGGAGCATGGGACGGAACACTGAAGCTTTCTTT
TRBD2 | TRBJ2-1 | TRBV7-9 | - | CASSPRLAGGYEQFF | TGTGCCAGCAGCCCAAGACTAGCGGGAGGATATGAGCAGTTCTTC
TRBD1 | TRBJ1-5 | TRBV5-8 | - | CASSRQGGGQPQHF | TGTGCCAGCAGCCGCCAGGGGGGAGGCCAGCCCCAGCATTTT
- | TRBJ1-1 | TRBV7-9 | - | CASSPSRVNTEAFF | TGTGCCAGCAGCCCATCCCGAGTGAACACTGAAGCTTTCTTT
TRBD1 | TRBJ1-5 | TRBV5-5 | - | CASSWTGDPNQPQHF | TGTGCCAGCAGCTGGACAGGGGACCCCAATCAGCCCCAGCATTTT
- | TRBJ1-1 | TRBV4-3 | - | CASSLQVNTEAFF | TGCGCCAGCAGCCTTCAGGTGAACACTGAAGCTTTCTTT
- | TRBJ1-2 | TRBV12-3/TRBV12-4 | - | CASRGNGYGYTF | TGTGCCAGCAGGGGTAACGGCTATGGCTACACCTTC
TRBD1 | TRBJ1-1 | TRBV6-5 | once | CATYGTGDTEAFF | TGTGCCACCTACGGGACAGGGGACACTGAAGCTTTCTTT
- | TRBJ1-3 | TRBV30 | - | CAWRTGTTEGTIYF | TGTGCCTGGAGGACCGGGACTACCGAAGGGACCATATATTTT
- | TRBJ2-3 | TRBV29-1 | - | CSVAPATNTDTQYF | TGCAGCGTTGCACCAGCGACTAACACAGATACGCAGTATTTT
- | TRBJ1-2 | TRBV18 | - | CASSPTEGGGYTF | TGTGCCAGCTCGCCGACGGAGGGTGGAGGCTACACCTTC
- | TRBJ2-1 | TRBV25-1 | - | CASGRGGLPINNEQFF | TGTGCCAGCGGCCGTGGGGGACTTCCTATTAACAATGAGCAGTTCTTC
TRBD1 | TRBJ1-2 | TRBV5-1 | - | CASSQGQEIGYGYTF | TGCGCCAGCAGCCAGGGACAGGAGATTGGCTATGGCTACACCTTC
- | TRBJ1-2 | TRBV6-6 | - | CASSYSWGEGGYTF | TGTGCCAGCAGTTACTCGTGGGGGGAAGGGGGCTACACCTTC
- | TRBJ2-7 | TRBV5-6 | - | CASSLQNGGLYYEQYF | TGTGCCAGCAGCCTACAGAACGGCGGGTTATACTACGAGCAGTACTTC
TRBD1 | TRBJ2-7 | TRBV5-1 | - | CASSVRDRDLGFDEQYF | TGCGCCAGCAGCGTCCGGGACAGGGACCTTGGGTTTGACGAGCAGTACTTC
TRBD2 | TRBJ2-7 | TRBV10-3 | - | CAISGGLAGIYEQYF | TGTGCCATCAGTGGGGGACTAGCGGGGATCTACGAGCAGTACTTC